Listed below are T cell receptor beta chains from one sample, sequenced in a study of cytomegalovirus exposure and HLA in healthy donors. TCRdb's copy holds only in-frame clones and misses some; the assay was immunoSEQ multiplex PCR. The sample shows under 75,000 clones, 74% of them seen only once. The sequencing sample was made of PBMCs. Receptors were obtained from a human donor in good health. Each CDR3 is given with its conserved first and last residue. D genes are given only for firm matches. Clone sizes are given selectively: once, few, many, or a class where the clone is expanded.

abundance | j_gene | d_gene | v_gene | CDR3aa | CDR3nt
NA | TRBJ2-1 | TRBD1 | TRBV13 | CASSRGGREQFF | TGTGCCAGCAGCCGAGGGGGCAGGGAGCAGTTCTTC
NA | TRBJ1-4 | NA | TRBV5-1 | CASSSGGGGEKLFF | TGCGCCAGCAGCTCGGGTGGGGGGGGTGAAAAACTGTTTTTT
medium-sized | TRBJ1-4 | NA | TRBV5-1 | CASSLPLTGDEKLFF | TGCGCCAGCAGCTTGCCCCTGACAGGAGATGAAAAACTGTTTTTT
NA | TRBJ2-7 | TRBD1 | TRBV5-4 | CASSFTGAVEQYF | TGTGCCAGCAGCTTCACAGGGGCCGTCGAGCAGTACTTC
NA | TRBJ2-3 | TRBD1 | TRBV5-1 | CASSIGQGRELADTQYF | TGCGCCAGCAGCATCGGACAGGGAAGGGAACTCGCAGATACGCAGTATTTT
NA | TRBJ2-7 | NA | TRBV14 | CASSQGHNYEQYF | TGTGCCAGCAGCCAAGGACACAACTACGAGCAGTACTTC
once | TRBJ2-5 | TRBD1 | TRBV19 | CASSPDREIQETQYF | TGTGCCAGTAGTCCCGACAGGGAGATCCAAGAGACCCAGTACTTC
NA | TRBJ1-2 | NA | TRBV30 | CAWATGTLKRRDGYTF | TGTGCCTGGGCCACCGGGACACTCAAAAGGCGAGATGGCTACACCTTC
NA | TRBJ2-5 | TRBD2 | TRBV10-2 | CASSGAGTSRWGLETQYF | TGCGCCAGCAGTGGAGCGGGGACTAGCCGCTGGGGGCTGGAGACCCAGTACTTC
NA | TRBJ1-1 | TRBD1 | TRBV5-1 | CASSFTITGVGVSTEAFF | TGCGCCAGCAGCTTTACTATTACAGGGGTAGGGGTTAGCACTGAAGCTTTCTTT
NA | TRBJ2-3 | TRBD2 | TRBV19 | CASSSGLAGVDAQYF | TGTGCCAGTAGTTCGGGACTAGCGGGAGTTGACGCGCAGTATTTT
NA | TRBJ2-5 | NA | TRBV7-9 | CASKDSGEETQYF | TGTGCCAGCAAGGACAGCGGAGAAGAGACCCAGTACTTC
NA | TRBJ1-5 | TRBD1 | TRBV27 | CASSKGQGINQPQHF | TGTGCCAGCAGTAAGGGACAGGGGATAAATCAGCCCCAGCATTTT
NA | TRBJ1-2 | NA | TRBV9 | CASSETNGLDGYTF | TGTGCCAGCAGCGAGACCAACGGGTTGGATGGCTACACCTTC
NA | TRBJ1-3 | NA | TRBV10-1 | CASSDRTAASGNTIYF | TGCGCCAGCAGTGATCGAACAGCCGCGTCTGGAAACACCATATATTTT
once | TRBJ2-5 | TRBD2 | TRBV25-1 | CASSLNGEGETQYF | TGTGCCAGCTCCTTAAACGGGGAGGGAGAGACCCAGTACTTC
few | TRBJ2-7 | NA | TRBV6-5 | CASKSSVPRGEQYF | TGTGCCAGCAAGAGTAGCGTGCCGAGAGGCGAGCAGTACTTC
NA | TRBJ2-2 | NA | TRBV4-2 | CASSQEVGGRTNTGELFF | TGTGCCAGCAGCCAAGAAGTGGGGGGAAGGACGAACACCGGGGAGCTGTTTTTT
NA | TRBJ2-1 | TRBD2 | TRBV7-2 | CASSLAVLAGVYNEQFF | TGTGCCAGCAGCTTAGCGGTCCTAGCGGGAGTCTACAATGAGCAGTTCTTC
NA | TRBJ2-3 | NA | TRBV4-1 | CASRLGLSDTQYF | TGCGCCAGCAGATTGGGACTGAGCGATACGCAGTATTTT
NA | TRBJ2-7 | NA | TRBV29-1 | CSVARDSYEQYF | TGCAGCGTTGCCAGGGACTCCTACGAGCAGTACTTC
few | TRBJ2-3 | NA | TRBV4-2 | CASSLEGMDTQYF | TGTGCCAGCAGCCTGGAGGGCATGGATACGCAGTATTTT